Listed below are T cell receptor beta chains from one sample, sequenced in a study of blood T cell repertoires in COVID-19. Sequenced by immunoSEQ multiplex PCR; TCRdb stores in-frame clones only, minus some. The sample shows 400,000 or so clones, approximately 90% of them seen only once. Sample: PBMCs or T cells enriched from blood (not recorded which). These receptors came from a man under 40 who had recovered from COVID-19. Both conserved end residues are part of each CDR3. Fields, in order: D gene, J gene, clone size, V gene, CDR3 protein, CDR3 DNA. D genes are given only for firm matches. Clone size is given for some rows only: seen once, a few or many times, or a class if the clone is expanded.

>.|TRBJ1-5|.|TRBV20-1
CSASRSNQPQHF
TGCAGTGCTAGTCGGAGCAATCAGCCCCAGCATTTT
>TRBD2|TRBJ2-7|.|TRBV30
CAWSGSLAAEQYF
TGTGCCTGGAGTGGTTCCCTAGCGGCCGAGCAGTACTTC
>.|TRBJ1-1|.|TRBV14
CASSQDGGIWSEAFF
TGTGCCAGCAGCCAAGATGGCGGGATTTGGTCTGAAGCTTTCTTT
>.|TRBJ2-5|.|TRBV5-1
CASSPQVPGETQYF
TGCGCCAGCAGCCCACAGGTGCCCGGAGAGACCCAGTACTTC
>.|TRBJ2-7|.|TRBV18
CASSSSYEQYF
TGTGCCAGCTCGAGCTCCTACGAGCAGTACTTC
>.|TRBJ1-2|.|TRBV25-1
CASSLPQGIGYTF
TGTGCCAGCAGCCTACCACAGGGAATTGGCTACACCTTC
>TRBD2|TRBJ2-3|few|TRBV7-2
CASSLRTSGGSTDTQYF
TGTGCCAGCAGCTTAAGGACTAGCGGGGGCAGCACAGATACGCAGTATTTT
>.|TRBJ2-5|.|TRBV10-2
CASSESEFWWTPEETQYF
TGCGCCAGCAGTGAGTCCGAATTTTGGTGGACTCCCGAAGAGACCCAGTACTTC
>TRBD2|TRBJ2-3|.|TRBV5-5
CASSYRLAGNTDTQYF
TGTGCCAGCAGCTACCGACTAGCGGGTAATACAGATACGCAGTATTTT
>.|TRBJ1-4|.|TRBV20-1
CSAIGNEKLFF
TGCAGTGCTATCGGGAATGAAAAACTGTTTTTT
>TRBD1|TRBJ2-1|.|TRBV27
CASSSWTGGHNEQFF
TGTGCCAGCAGTTCTTGGACAGGGGGACACAATGAGCAGTTCTTC
>.|TRBJ2-2|.|TRBV18
CASSPPSQVSGELFF
TGTGCCAGCTCACCACCGTCACAGGTATCCGGGGAGCTGTTTTTT
>TRBD2|TRBJ2-5|.|TRBV4-1
CASSQGSGTVAETQYF
TGCGCCAGCAGCCAAGGGAGCGGGACGGTGGCAGAGACCCAGTACTTC
>.|TRBJ2-1|.|TRBV5-1
CASASDFYNEQFF
TGCGCCAGCGCATCGGACTTCTACAATGAGCAGTTCTTC
>TRBD1|TRBJ2-1|once|TRBV24-1
CATSDQTGWDYNEQFF
TGTGCCACCAGTGACCAGACAGGGTGGGATTACAATGAGCAGTTCTTC
>TRBD2|TRBJ2-7|.|TRBV7-8
CASSLGTSGSSEQYF
TGTGCCAGCAGCCTCGGGACTAGCGGGAGCAGCGAGCAGTACTTC
>.|TRBJ2-5|.|TRBV7-9
CASSPQGGFQETQYF
TGTGCCAGCAGCCCCCAGGGTGGCTTCCAAGAGACCCAGTACTTC
>TRBD2|TRBJ2-2|.|TRBV11-2
CASSAGGSGKNTGELFF
TGTGCCAGCAGCGCGGGGGGTAGCGGTAAGAACACCGGGGAGCTGTTTTTT
>TRBD1|TRBJ2-2|.|TRBV29-1
CSARDSNTGELFF
TGCAGCGCTCGGGACAGTAACACCGGGGAGCTGTTTTTT
>TRBD1|TRBJ1-2|.|TRBV11-2
CASSFILETGDYGYTF
TGTGCCAGCAGCTTCATTCTAGAGACAGGGGACTATGGCTACACCTTC
>.|TRBJ2-4|.|TRBV19
CASSIGAGQNIQYF
TGTGCCAGTAGTATAGGGGCAGGGCAAAACATTCAGTACTTC
>TRBD2|TRBJ2-3|many|TRBV29-1
CSVEDRYSGRTDTQYF
TGCAGCGTTGAAGATCGGTATAGCGGGAGGACAGATACGCAGTATTTT
>TRBD1|TRBJ2-3|.|TRBV6-5
CASSYVGTGGQYTQYF
TGTGCCAGCAGTTACGTTGGGACAGGGGGACAGTATACGCAGTATTTT
>.|TRBJ1-2|.|TRBV29-1
CSVEVASGYTF
TGCAGCGTTGAAGTCGCGAGTGGCTACACCTTC
>TRBD2|TRBJ2-7|few|TRBV4-1
CASSQAPSGRLEQYF
TGCGCCAGCAGCCAAGCCCCTAGCGGGAGGCTCGAGCAGTACTTC
>TRBD1|TRBJ1-2|.|TRBV3-1/TRBV3-2
CASSQARGAGYGYTF
TGTGCCAGCAGCCAAGCCAGGGGGGCGGGGTATGGCTACACCTTC
>.|TRBJ2-7|.|TRBV10-2
CASSEPGTYDWSDF
TGCGCCAGCAGTGAGCCGGGGACATATGATTGGTCCGACTTC
>.|TRBJ2-1|.|TRBV18
CASGGSSYNEQFF
TGTGCCAGCGGAGGCAGCTCCTACAATGAGCAGTTCTTC
>.|TRBJ2-1|.|TRBV10-1
CASRSTYTPNEQFF
TGCGCCAGCAGAAGCACCTATACGCCCAATGAGCAGTTCTTC
>.|TRBJ2-7|once|TRBV27
CASSLASTAVTYEQYF
TGTGCCAGCAGTTTAGCCAGCACAGCAGTGACCTACGAGCAGTACTTC
>.|TRBJ2-3|.|TRBV29-1
CSVGTGGDTDTQYF
TGCAGCGTTGGTACGGGGGGCGATACAGATACGCAGTATTTT
>.|TRBJ2-2|.|TRBV7-2
CASSLGFQTGELFF
TGTGCCAGCAGCTTAGGGTTTCAGACCGGGGAGCTGTTTTTT
>.|TRBJ1-6|.|TRBV12-3/TRBV12-4
CASSLSESSPLHF
TGTGCCAGCAGTCTTAGTGAGAGTTCACCCCTCCACTTT
>.|TRBJ1-2|.|TRBV15
CATSRDRVVTTGYTF
TGTGCCACCAGCAGAGATCGAGTTGTGACAACGGGCTACACCTTC
>.|TRBJ1-6|.|TRBV2
CASSTGTSSYNSPLHF
TGTGCCAGCAGTACAGGGACGAGCTCCTATAATTCACCCCTCCACTTT
>TRBD1|TRBJ2-1|.|TRBV5-1
CASSNQGAWDNEQFF
TGCGCCAGCAGTAACCAGGGGGCGTGGGACAATGAGCAGTTCTTC
>.|TRBJ2-7|.|TRBV3-1/TRBV3-2
CASSQEQGYEQYF
TGTGCCAGCAGCCAAGAGCAGGGCTACGAGCAGTACTTC
>TRBD1|TRBJ2-7|.|TRBV30
CAWGGGQGSYEQYF
TGTGCCTGGGGTGGGGGACAGGGGTCCTACGAGCAGTACTTC
>.|TRBJ2-1|.|TRBV7-9
CASSITPLESEQFF
TGTGCCAGCAGCATTACCCCGCTGGAGTCTGAGCAGTTCTTC
>.|TRBJ2-7|.|TRBV30
CAWSVVGVSEQYF
TGTGCCTGGAGTGTTGTGGGAGTGTCAGAGCAGTACTTC
>TRBD1|TRBJ2-3|.|TRBV7-2
CASSFGQGTDTQYF
TGTGCCAGCAGCTTCGGACAGGGCACAGATACGCAGTATTTT
>TRBD1|TRBJ2-1|.|TRBV6-6
CASRQKPGQGFNEQFF
TGTGCCAGCAGACAAAAGCCGGGACAGGGCTTCAATGAGCAGTTCTTC
>TRBD2|TRBJ2-1|.|TRBV6-5
CASSWSGRRNEQFF
TGTGCCAGCAGCTGGAGCGGGAGGAGGAATGAGCAGTTCTTC
>TRBD2|TRBJ2-2|.|TRBV24-1
CATGGGRQTNTGELFF
TGTGCCACTGGCGGGGGGCGACAGACAAACACCGGGGAGCTGTTTTTT
>TRBD2|TRBJ2-7|.|TRBV4-1
CASSQPSIAGRYYEQYF
TGCGCCAGCAGCCAACCCTCCATAGCGGGACGATACTACGAGCAGTACTTC
>.|TRBJ1-2|few|TRBV28
CASSLFAGPYGYTF
TGTGCCAGCAGTTTATTCGCAGGTCCCTATGGCTACACCTTC
>TRBD1|TRBJ2-3|.|TRBV7-9
CASSSPGQGALNTQYF
TGTGCCAGCAGCTCCCCGGGACAGGGAGCCCTAAATACGCAGTATTTT
>TRBD2|TRBJ2-7|many|TRBV6-5
CASSYGLAGYEQYF
TGTGCCAGCAGTTATGGACTAGCGGGGTACGAGCAGTACTTC
>.|TRBJ2-6|.|TRBV12-2
CASRSPRTRTANSGANVLTF
TGTGCAAGTCGCTCCCCGCGGACGAGGACAGCGAATTCTGGGGCCAACGTCCTGACTTTC
>.|TRBJ1-2|once|TRBV19
CASSIRSRETPVAYGYTF
TGTGCCAGTAGTATCAGGTCAAGGGAGACACCGGTCGCGTATGGCTACACCTTC
>.|TRBJ2-1|once|TRBV30
CAWEGGGGPHNEQFF
TGTGCCTGGGAGGGAGGGGGAGGGCCACACAATGAGCAGTTCTTC
>TRBD1|TRBJ2-5|.|TRBV7-9
CASTKAYRGQETQYF
TGTGCCAGCACCAAGGCTTACAGGGGGCAAGAGACCCAGTACTTC
>TRBD1|TRBJ2-7|.|TRBV28
CASSSLEGARILEQYF
TGTGCCAGCAGCTCCCTAGAGGGGGCGCGAATCCTCGAGCAGTACTTC
>.|TRBJ1-4|.|TRBV29-1
CSVVGGATNEKLFF
TGCAGCGTTGTAGGGGGTGCAACTAATGAAAAACTGTTTTTT
>.|TRBJ2-7|.|TRBV21-1
CASSKGRKSYEQYF
TGTGCCAGCAGCAAAGGGCGGAAATCCTACGAGCAGTACTTC
>.|TRBJ2-7|.|TRBV6-1
CASSETVYEQYF
TGTGCCAGCAGTGAAACGGTTTACGAGCAGTACTTC
>TRBD2|TRBJ2-2|.|TRBV7-8
CASSTIPRGSPTGELFF
TGTGCCAGCAGCACGATTCCTCGCGGGAGTCCCACCGGGGAGCTGTTTTTT
>TRBD1|TRBJ1-5|few|TRBV27
CASGQGAHQPQHF
TGTGCCAGCGGTCAGGGGGCGCATCAGCCCCAGCATTTT